The present entry profiles one TCR beta chain with its context. Its specificity is not known. The data are from a study of long-term antiretroviral therapy in people with HIV. Survey-level resolution applied to immunoSEQ assay v3.0. Method: immunoSEQ multiplex PCR; TCRdb's copy keeps in-frame clones and lacks some. The table shows roughly 28,000 clones, with 90% to 95% occurring only once. The V gene's germline CDR1 is ENHRY and CDR2 SYGVKD. V trimming: 0 bases; J trimming: 8 bases; junction bases outside the gene matches: 5. The CDR3 is made up of 15 amino acids. Findings of the study overall: Blood specimens, gathered between the mid-2000s and the late 2010s, were possibly obtained under older ART regimens.

The clonotype was recovered from a man younger than 35 with HIV. Source: unsorted PBMCs, taken 3.1 years after starting antiretroviral therapy. V and J are TRBV10-3 and TRBJ2-4; 9 bases agree with TRBD1. DNA of the CDR3: TGTGCCATCAGTGAGTCGGGACAGGGCGGGCACATTCAGTACTTC. It yields the protein CAISESGQGGHIQYF.